The T cell receptor beta chain described here comes from a study of regulatory T cells in long-lasting Graves disease. About the research overall: Freshly diagnosed Graves' patients had used antithyroid drugs for under 3 months. Study findings and constraints: The study examined only peripheral blood, not thyroid tissue.

Documented time point: newly diagnosed GD, antithyroid drugs for less than 3 months. Preparation of the TCR library used RNA extracted from PBMCs. Per American Thyroid Association guidelines, Graves' disease was diagnosed. To note about this clonotype: Its specificity is unknown.

The CDR3 loop spans 15 amino acids. With V trimmed by 5 bases and J by 2 bases, 7 bases remained unmatched. iRepertoire HTBI primers and Arm-PCR of CDR3 regions built TCR beta libraries. MiXCR, applied by TCRdb to the multiplex PCR reads, yields one record per CDR3 protein. The sample has about 440,000 distinct CDR3 sequences; around 14% are singletons. This same sample was also part of a study on T cells in Graves' hyperthyroidism and ophthalmopathy. This second report adds: The model made its ophthalmopathy prediction, and onset followed a median approximately 6 months later.

The sequencing here drew on peripheral blood mononuclear cells (PBMCs), taken at new diagnosis, from a patient treated with antithyroid drugs. V usage is TRBV12-3 or TRBV12-4 and J usage is TRBJ1-2; TRBD1 matches at 8 bases. This TCR was recovered from a woman in her 30s with Graves disease. Here the CDR3 reads CASSTPGQENYGYTF. DNA of the CDR3: TGTGCCAGCAGTACCCCGGGACAGGAAAACTATGGCTACACCTTC.